This T cell receptor beta chain was identified in a study of T-cell memory formation after mild COVID-19. Whole-study findings and limits: There was a balanced CD4/CD8 profile in clones contracting day 15 to 85, and later expanders leaned CD4+.

TCRdb re-derived calls from the 5' RACE reads in MiXCR, one entry per CDR3 protein. The repertoire consists of under 700,000 distinct CDR3 sequences, with just over 20% occurring once and the leading ten covering around 13%. CDR1 SGHDN and CDR2 FVKESK come from the germline V gene. This CDR3 region has 15 residues. The ends were cut back, 2 bases at V and 5 bases at J, with 15 bases in the middle. A note on this clonotype: Its specificity is not known.

This clonotype was sampled from an adult woman who had mild COVID-19 (a few samples of this study predate the infection). Cell type and time point are not known. The chain joins TRBV14 to TRBJ1-2; D gene uncertain. Sequencing was carried out using PBMCs or a T cell subset sorted from them (not recorded which). The CDR3 spells CASSQRNPGRYGYTF. The CDR3 coding sequence is TGTGCCAGCAGCCAAAGGAATCCGGGGAGATATGGCTACACCTTC.